This T cell receptor (beta chain) was recovered during a study of CD8 T cells in Susac syndrome. Trimming pared 2 bases from V and 5 bases from J, leaving 14 bases between. The CDR3 sequence is 15 residues long. Per the germline V gene, CDR1 is MNHEY and CDR2 is SMNVEV (reference sequence). RNA amounts of about 0.5 to 1 ug underwent reverse transcription with random hexamers. From the immunoSEQ multiplex PCR reads, TCRdb called clonotypes with MiXCR, one entry per CDR3 protein. The sample lists 85,000 to 95,000 distinct CDR3 sequences, roughly 94% occurring once. This receptor was taken from a human donor with Susac syndrome. The source material was CD4+ T cells from PBMCs. V usage is TRBV27 and J usage is TRBJ2-3; D may match TRBD1 or TRBD2 (6 bases each). The CDR3 here is CASSLGGGRGDTQYF. DNA of the CDR3: TGTGCCAGCAGTTTAGGAGGGGGAAGGGGAGATACGCAGTATTTT.